One and the same sample provided the 21 T cell receptor beta chains below, sequenced in a study of Ad26.COV2.S vaccination and SARS-CoV-2 variants. Treatment described: approximately 18 received Ad26.COV2.S at low or high dose, single or two shots; about five received placebo; per-sample allocation not given. Following the first vaccine or placebo injection, samples were taken on day 63. Profiling relied on immunoSEQ multiplex PCR, and the TCRdb table lists in-frame clones only, not all of them. Of 500,000 or so clones listed, 87% are singletons. This specimen was peripheral blood, taken in a trial of Ad26.COV2.S vaccine versus placebo. The receptors come from a person between 18 and 59 years old who received the Ad26.COV2.S COVID-19 vaccine or a placebo.

There are a few counts of this clone. This CDR3 reads CASSLRAAGIQETQYF. In DNA form, the CDR3 reads TGTGCCAGCAGCCTCCGGGCGGCAGGGATCCAAGAGACCCAGTACTTC. This chain uses TRBV13 with TRBJ2-5, with D possibly TRBD1 on 5 matching bases. V shed 5 bases and J shed 1 base, with 17 bases lying between them. CDR1 and CDR2 (germline): PRHDT, FYEKMQ (reference sequence). This CDR3 is built from 16 residues.

The chain couples TRBV19 to TRBJ1-1; 7 bases are a match to TRBD1. The J segment lost 0 bases and the V segment lost 7 bases, leaving 11 bases of the junction unmatched. Germline V gene lookup returns CDR1 LNHDA and CDR2 SQIVND (reference sequence). The CDR3 covers 16 residues. DNA for the CDR3: TGTGCCAGTATCTCATTACAGGGGCCTCTGAACACTGAAGCTTTCTTT. Protein sequence: CASISLQGPLNTEAFF.

This rearrangement joins TRBV30 to TRBJ1-3; D is unresolved. The CDR3 extends over 14 amino acids. V was trimmed by 5 bases and J by 0 bases, leaving 11 bases between them. CDR1 and CDR2 from the germline V gene are GTSNPN and SVGIG (reference sequence). In nucleotides, the CDR3 is TGTGCCTGGGGTAAGGGCATCTCTGGAAACACCATATATTTT. Amino acid sequence: CAWGKGISGNTIYF.

This chain connects TRBV9 to TRBJ2-6; no firm D call. Germline V gives CDR1 SGDLS, CDR2 YYNGEE. The CDR3 loop spans 15 amino acids. V shed 4 bases and J shed 0 bases, with 8 bases lying between them. The CDR3 sequence is CASSTISSGANVLTF. As DNA, the CDR3 is TGTGCCAGCAGCACCATCAGCTCTGGGGCCAACGTCCTGACTTTC.

This clone was seen a single time. V is TRBV7-8 and J is TRBJ1-3; D gene uncertain. Germline CDR1 and CDR2: SGHVS and FQNEAQ. This CDR3 spans 16 amino acids. Trimming removed 5 bases at V and 0 bases at J, with 14 bases between. The CDR3 loop is CASSPAGSYSGNTIYF. The CDR3 region has the DNA TGTGCCAGCAGCCCGGCGGGTTCTTACTCTGGAAACACCATATATTTT.

The genes are TRBV5-8 and TRBJ2-3; D is unresolved. Trimming removed 0 bases from V and 2 bases from J, with 10 bases in between. The CDR3 loop spans 15 amino acids. CDR1 SGHTS and CDR2 YDEGEE come from the germline V gene. The CDR3 DNA sequence: TGTGCCAGCAGCTTGGGGGGTGGAACCACAGATACGCAGTATTTT. The encoded protein is CASSLGGGTTDTQYF.

V is TRBV19 and J is TRBJ1-5, with 8 positions matching TRBD1. Trimming at V came to 10 bases and at J to 7 bases, leaving 18 bases not matched to a gene. From germline, CDR1 is LNHDA and CDR2 SQIVND (reference sequence). The CDR3 runs to 16 residues. In DNA form, the CDR3 reads TGTGCCACCGACACTCCCCGGTCAGGGGGCGGGCAGCCCCAGCATTTT. The encoded protein is CATDTPRSGGGQPQHF. Filled out from reference TRBV19 and TRBJ1-5, the complete variable domain reads DGGITQSPKYLFRKEGQNVTLSCEQNLNHDAMYWYRQDPGQGLRLIYYSQIVNDFQKGDIAEGYSVSREKKESFPLTVTSAQKNPTAFYLCATDTPRSGGGQPQHFGDGTRLSIL.

The V call is TRBV24-1, the J call TRBJ1-2; D possibly corresponds to TRBD1 (5 bases). The germline V and J ends were trimmed by 4 bases and 10 bases, with 12 bases remaining between them. This CDR3 has 12 residues. Germline V gives CDR1 KGHDR, CDR2 SFDVKD. In nucleotides, the CDR3 is TGTGCCACCAGTGACCACAGGTTTGACTACACCTTC. The encoded protein is CATSDHRFDYTF.

The chain is built from TRBV11-3 and TRBJ2-1; D may be TRBD1 (6 bases). Germline CDR1 reads SGHNT; CDR2 reads YENEEA. This CDR3 has 17 residues. The V gene lost 5 bases and the J gene lost 3 bases, with 20 bases spanning the gap. The CDR3: CASSPPSGERVYNEQFF. The CDR3 DNA sequence: TGTGCCAGCAGCCCCCCCTCAGGGGAGAGGGTCTACAATGAGCAGTTCTTC. The whole variable domain, filled in from reference TRBV11-3 and TRBJ2-1, reads EAGVVQSPRYKIIEKKQPVAFWCNPISGHNTLYWYLQNLGQGPELLIRYENEEAVDDSQLPKDRFSAERLKGVDSTLKIQPAELGDSAVYLCASSPPSGERVYNEQFFGPGTRLTVL.

The chain carries TRBV6-2 or TRBV6-3 and TRBJ2-1; D unresolved. The CDR3 is 11 amino acids. In germline, CDR1 is MNHEY, CDR2 SVGEGT. V was shortened by 6 bases and J by 7 bases, with 7 bases between the two germline ends. The CDR3 sequence: CASSHLNEQFF. The CDR3 region has the DNA TGTGCCAGCAGCCACCTGAATGAGCAGTTCTTC.

The chain employs TRBV4-1 and TRBJ1-4; 9 bases fit TRBD1. V dropped 2 bases and J dropped 6; count of bases not matched to a gene: 4. There are 15 residues in the CDR3. CDR1 and CDR2 from the germline V gene are MGHRA and YSYEKL. The CDR3, as DNA: TGCGCCAGCAGCCAAATGTACAGGGGGCATGAAAAACTGTTTTTT. This sequence encodes CASSQMYRGHEKLFF.

Concerning this clone itself: Other DNA sequences in the sample encode the same CDR3. The rearrangement joins TRBV30 to TRBJ2-7, with 9 bases matching TRBD1. Germline V gives CDR1 GTSNPN, CDR2 SVGIG (reference sequence). V lost 3 bases and J lost 3; bases outside the gene matches: 3. The CDR3 runs 13 residues. This CDR3 is CAWRRTGVYEQYF. CDR3 DNA: TGTGCCTGGAGGCGGACAGGGGTCTACGAGCAGTACTTC.

The chain links TRBV5-6 to TRBJ1-6; no clear D gene. Looked up from germline, CDR1 is SGHDT and CDR2 is YYEEEE. This CDR3 comprises 15 residues. The germline V and J ends were trimmed by 0 bases and 0 bases, with 4 bases remaining between them. CDR3 nucleotide sequence: TGTGCCAGCAGCTTGGATAGCTCCTATAATTCACCCCTCCACTTT. As protein: CASSLDSSYNSPLHF.

The chain combines TRBV6-5 with TRBJ2-7; weak D call: TRBD2 (5 bases). The CDR3 sequence is 14 residues long. The ends were cut back, 5 bases at V and 7 bases at J, with 18 bases in the middle. Germline lookup yields CDR1 MNHEY and CDR2 SVGAGI. CDR3 region: CASSRTPSAGEQYF. The CDR3 DNA follows: TGTGCCAGCAGTAGAACCCCTTCGGCGGGTGAGCAGTACTTC.

This rearrangement joins TRBV15 to TRBJ1-1; D call uncertain. V was clipped by 2 bases and J by 4 bases, with 8 bases between them. CDR1 is LNHNV, CDR2 YYDKDF, per germline (reference sequence). The length of the CDR3 is 13 residues. Written as DNA, the CDR3 is TGTGCCACCAGCAGAACCGACGGCACTGAAGCTTTCTTT. This codes for CATSRTDGTEAFF.

The chain employs TRBV18 and TRBJ2-7, with D hard to call. Germline values: CDR1 KGHSH, CDR2 LQKENI. The V gene lost 3 bases and the J gene lost 2 bases, with 8 bases spanning the gap. This CDR3 is built from 13 residues. CDR3 amino acids: CASSPLPTYEQYF. CDR3 DNA: TGTGCCAGCTCACCTCTTCCAACCTACGAGCAGTACTTC.

The J gene is TRBJ2-3, the V gene TRBV9, with D unresolved. Germline assignment: CDR1 SGDLS and CDR2 YYNGEE. The V end lost 4 bases, the J end lost 6 bases, and 15 bases lay between the germline ends. The CDR3 is 14 residues long. The CDR3 nucleotides are TGTGCCAGCAGCAAAACGGTTATGGCTGATACGCAGTATTTT. This translates into CASSKTVMADTQYF.

The chain carries TRBV11-2 and TRBJ2-7, with D uncertain. V lost 1 base and J 1 base, leaving 8 bases between the germline ends. CDR3 length: 14 residues. CDR1 is SGHAT and CDR2 is FQNNGV in the germline V gene. CDR3 sequence (DNA): TGTGCCAGCAGCTTAGTGCTGGGATCCTACGAGCAGTACTTC. Protein sequence: CASSLVLGSYEQYF.

A note on this clone: At one of its ends the junction is not consistent with the germline gene, which may arise from a read error. The chain recombines TRBV5-5 with TRBJ2-1; D might be TRBD1 or TRBD2, each matching 5 bases. CDR1 and CDR2 (germline): SGHKS, YYEKEE (reference sequence). The CDR3 loop spans 12 amino acids. In DNA form, the CDR3 reads TGTGCCAGCAGCTTGGCCCTTGGGACCGCCATCTTC. Its translation: CASSLALGTAIF.

This clone was seen a handful of times. The chain joins TRBV9 to TRBJ2-2; D not resolved. CDR1 and CDR2 (germline): SGDLS, YYNGEE. Trimming took 2 bases from V and 6 from J, leaving 14 bases between them. The CDR3 has 15 residues. Written as DNA, the CDR3 is TGTGCCAGCAGCGTTTCTAGTTGGTCCCCCGGGGAGCTGTTTTTT. Encoded protein: CASSVSSWSPGELFF.

This sequence joins TRBV13 and TRBJ2-2; D is unresolved. This CDR3 region has 14 residues. The V gene lost 4 bases and the J gene lost 2 bases, with 8 bases spanning the gap. The germline CDR1 and CDR2 sequences are PRHDT and FYEKMQ (reference sequence). CDR3 loop: CASSSHLNTGELFF. In DNA form, the CDR3 reads TGTGCCAGCAGCTCCCACTTAAACACCGGGGAGCTGTTTTTT.